This TCR beta chain was captured in a study of chemoradiotherapy in HPV16-positive cancers. Generated by immunoSEQ multiplex PCR, the TCRdb table keeps only in-frame clones and is missing some. The sample has approximately 34,000 clones; about 88% are singletons. Regarding the study as a whole: In HPV16-positive patients, HPV-responsive T-cell expansion tracked better recurrence-free survival. Non-HPV-specific T cells did not expand in tumors during treatment, whereas candidate HPV-specific clones and E7-related motifs did.

A word on this clone: The antigen is undetermined.

Trimming cost V 4 bases and J 7 bases; bases outside gene matches: 14. CDR3 length equals 16 residues. The germline V gene has CDR1 SGHRS and CDR2 YFSETQ. This sequence joins TRBV5-1 and TRBJ1-2; 9 nucleotides agree with TRBD1. The receptor was isolated from a human donor with HPV-associated anogenital cancer. Sequenced material: blood, taken from a patient who underwent chemoradiotherapy. The CDR3 here is CASSLMGQGRLFGYTF. CDR3 nucleotide sequence: TGCGCCAGCAGCCTAATGGGACAGGGCCGTTTGTTTGGCTACACCTTC.